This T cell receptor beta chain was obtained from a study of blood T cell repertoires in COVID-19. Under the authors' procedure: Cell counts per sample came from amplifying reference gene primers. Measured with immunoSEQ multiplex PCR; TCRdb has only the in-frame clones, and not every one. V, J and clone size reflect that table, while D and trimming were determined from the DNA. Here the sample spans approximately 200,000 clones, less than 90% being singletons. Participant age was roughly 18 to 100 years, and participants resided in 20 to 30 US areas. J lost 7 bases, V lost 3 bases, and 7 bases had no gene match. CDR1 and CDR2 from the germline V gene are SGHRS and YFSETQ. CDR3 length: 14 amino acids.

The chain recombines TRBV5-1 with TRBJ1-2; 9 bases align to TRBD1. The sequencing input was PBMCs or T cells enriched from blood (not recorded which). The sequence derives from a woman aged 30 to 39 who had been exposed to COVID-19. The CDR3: CASSSTGGSSGYTF. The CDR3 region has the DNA TGCGCCAGCAGCTCGACAGGGGGTAGCTCTGGCTACACCTTC.